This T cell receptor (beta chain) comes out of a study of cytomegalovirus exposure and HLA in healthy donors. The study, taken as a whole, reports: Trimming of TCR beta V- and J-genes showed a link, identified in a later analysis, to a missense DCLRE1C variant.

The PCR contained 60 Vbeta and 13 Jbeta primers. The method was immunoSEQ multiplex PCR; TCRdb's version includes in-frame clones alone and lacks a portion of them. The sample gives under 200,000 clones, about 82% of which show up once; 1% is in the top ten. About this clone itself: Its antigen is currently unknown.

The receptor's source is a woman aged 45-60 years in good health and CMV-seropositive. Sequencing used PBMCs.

The CDR3 bases are TGTGCCAGTAGTACGACAGGCCTCGAGCAGTACTTC. Amino acids: CASSTTGLEQYF. The chain recombines TRBV19 with TRBJ2-7; tentatively, D is TRBD1 (6 bases). Germline V gene sequence: CDR1 LNHDA, CDR2 SQIVND (reference sequence). V was pared by 4 bases and J by 6 bases, with 10 bases between. The CDR3 runs to 12 residues. Full variable domain (missing parts from reference TRBV19 and TRBJ2-7): DGGITQSPKYLFRKEGQNVTLSCEQNLNHDAMYWYRQDPGQGLRLIYYSQIVNDFQKGDIAEGYSVSREKKESFPLTVTSAQKNPTAFYLCASSTTGLEQYFGPGTRLTVT.